Shown below are 28 T cell receptor beta chains from a single sample sequenced in a study of cytomegalovirus exposure and HLA in healthy donors. Only in-frame clones appear in the TCRdb table, and some are missing; sequencing was by immunoSEQ multiplex PCR. The sample has tens of thousands of clones, about 89% seen once. The sequencing sample was made of PBMCs. Receptor source: a man younger than 30 in good health and CMV-seronegative.

The rearrangement links TRBV7-9 to TRBJ2-7; 8 nucleotides line up with TRBD2. The V and J ends lost 1 base and 5 bases, in that order; junction bases with no gene match: 4. There are 14 residues in the CDR3. The germline gives CDR1 SEHNR, CDR2 FQNEAQ (reference sequence). CDR3 coding DNA: TGTGCCAGCAGCTTAGGGACTAGCTTTAACGAGCAGTACTTC. Translating it yields CASSLGTSFNEQYF.

This rearrangement joins TRBV28 to TRBJ1-5, with D possibly being TRBD1 (6 bases). The length of the CDR3 is 15 residues. V lost 3 bases and J lost 1, with 10 bases in between. The V gene's germline CDR1 is MDHEN and CDR2 SYDVKM. This chain's CDR3 is CASSFGGPSNQPQHF. The CDR3 DNA is TGTGCCAGCAGTTTCGGGGGGCCAAGCAATCAGCCCCAGCATTTT.

The chain couples TRBV9 to TRBJ1-3; TRBD1 matches at 7 bases. V shed 7 bases, J shed 9 bases, and the junction held 4 bases outside the gene matches. This CDR3 region has 11 residues. Germline V gene sequence: CDR1 SGDLS, CDR2 YYNGEE. CDR3 sequence: CASAQGPTIYF. The CDR3, as DNA: TGTGCCAGCGCACAGGGGCCCACCATATATTTT.

This rearrangement joins TRBV5-1 to TRBJ1-4; tentatively, D is TRBD1 (6 bases). Trimming stripped 6 bases from V and 0 bases from J, with 9 bases between. The germline gives CDR1 SGHRS, CDR2 YFSETQ. The CDR3 totals 14 residues. The CDR3 is CASTTGSTNEKLFF. As DNA, the CDR3 is TGCGCCAGCACCACAGGGTCAACTAATGAAAAACTGTTTTTT.

This chain uses TRBV30 with TRBJ2-1; maybe TRBD2 (6 bases). The CDR3 is 14 residues long. The germline V gene has CDR1 GTSNPN and CDR2 SVGIG (reference sequence). V was cut by 6 bases and J by 6 bases, with 18 bases left in between. The CDR3 is CACRFPGRSNEQFF. CDR3 coding DNA: TGTGCCTGCCGTTTCCCGGGGAGGAGCAATGAGCAGTTCTTC.

Concerning this clone itself: This sample also contains other DNA sequences that code for the same CDR3. This chain joins TRBV7-2 and TRBJ2-7; D is unclear. The CDR3 totals 14 residues. Trimming stripped 1 base from V and 2 bases from J, with 9 bases between. Germline V lookup: CDR1 SGHTA, CDR2 FQGNSA. The CDR3 DNA follows: TGTGCCAGCAGCTTAGGAGGCTCAGCCTACGAGCAGTACTTC. Translation gives CASSLGGSAYEQYF.

V gene TRBV4-3 combines with J gene TRBJ2-3; 8 nucleotides agree with TRBD2. This CDR3 is built from 20 residues. Germline V gene sequence: CDR1 LGHNA, CDR2 YSLEER. The trim removed 3 bases at V and 3 bases at J, leaving 20 bases unmatched. CDR3 residues: CASSHLPGQRTSTGTDTQYF. CDR3 sequence (DNA): TGCGCCAGCAGCCACTTACCGGGACAACGGACTAGCACCGGAACAGATACGCAGTATTTT.

The chain carries TRBV10-3 and TRBJ2-6; D gene unclear. Per the germline V gene, CDR1 is ENHRY and CDR2 is SYGVKD. CDR3 length: 16 residues. V was trimmed by 3 bases and J by 1 base, leaving 10 bases between them. The CDR3 bases are TGTGCCATCAGTGAAAAGAGTCTTTCTGGGGCCAACGTCCTGACTTTC. The encoded protein is CAISEKSLSGANVLTF.

The chain joins TRBV5-1 to TRBJ1-5, with D maybe TRBD1 (6 bases). CDR3 size: 15 residues. The V and J ends lost 1 base and 4 bases respectively, with 12 bases between them. Germline CDR1 and CDR2: SGHRS and YFSETQ. The CDR3 loop reads CASSLSGARNQPQHF. The CDR3 DNA reads as TGCGCCAGCAGCTTGTCAGGGGCGAGGAATCAGCCCCAGCATTTT.

The chain carries TRBV19 and TRBJ1-1; 7 nucleotides agree with TRBD1. The CDR3 sequence is 14 residues long. V was pared by 6 bases and J by 0 bases, with 4 bases of the junction left unmatched. Germline V gene sequence: CDR1 LNHDA, CDR2 SQIVND (reference sequence). CDR3 sequence reads: CASRDRYMNTEAFF. The CDR3 DNA is TGTGCCAGTAGGGACAGGTACATGAACACTGAAGCTTTCTTT.

The chain employs TRBV21-1 and TRBJ2-7; the table's D call TRBD1 went unverified against the DNA. TRBV21-1 is a listed pseudogene. The CDR3 consists of 12 residues. Written as DNA, the CDR3 is TGTGCCAGCAGGGGGACAACATACGAGCAGTACTTC. This encodes CASRGTTYEQYF.

The chain carries TRBV19 and TRBJ2-1; TRBD2 is a possible D gene (7 bases). Between the trimmed V and J ends, which lost 3 bases and 0 bases, there was a span of 15 bases. In germline, CDR1 is LNHDA, CDR2 SQIVND (reference sequence). The CDR3 runs to 17 residues. The CDR3 DNA sequence: TGTGCCAGTAGTATCCCCCCGGGGGGCAGCTCCTACAATGAGCAGTTCTTC. This encodes CASSIPPGGSSYNEQFF.

The gene calls are TRBV28 and TRBJ1-1; TRBD1 agrees at 10 bases. The CDR3 is 17 amino acids. Germline assignment: CDR1 MDHEN and CDR2 SYDVKM. V lost 2 bases to trimming and J lost 4 bases; unmatched junction nucleotides: 10. The CDR3 loop reads CASSLRGTGAVGTEAFF. In nucleotides, the CDR3 is TGTGCCAGCAGTTTACGAGGGACAGGGGCGGTCGGCACTGAAGCTTTCTTT.

This rearrangement joins TRBV6-6 to TRBJ1-2; D not resolved. Between the trimmed V and J ends, which lost 2 bases and 0 bases, there was a span of 10 bases. This CDR3 comprises 15 residues. CDR1 and CDR2 (germline): MNHNY, SVGAGI (reference sequence). In DNA form, the CDR3 reads TGTGCCAGCAGTTACGGGAGGGAATCTAACTATGGCTACACCTTC. This gives the protein CASSYGRESNYGYTF.

The genes are TRBV6-1 and TRBJ1-1; tentatively, D is TRBD1 (5 bases). The CDR3 has 14 amino acids. V dropped 3 bases and J dropped 1 base, with 9 bases sitting between them. CDR1 is MNHNS and CDR2 is SASEGT in the germline V gene. The CDR3 loop is CASSDHRRNTEAFF. The CDR3 DNA follows: TGTGCCAGCAGTGACCACAGGAGGAACACTGAAGCTTTCTTT.

The chain couples TRBV4-2 to TRBJ2-7, with D possibly TRBD1 on 6 matching bases. The CDR3 extends over 13 amino acids. The germline gives CDR1 LGHNA, CDR2 YNFKEQ. The germline V and J ends were trimmed by 4 bases and 5 bases, with 12 bases remaining between them. In DNA, the CDR3 is TGTGCCAGCAGCCCTCTAGGGGGAGACGAGCAGTACTTC. Translating gives CASSPLGGDEQYF.

The chain joins TRBV27 to TRBJ1-2; TRBD1 matches at 7 bases. This CDR3 contains 15 residues. The ends lost 0 bases at V and 5 bases at J; junction bases unmatched: 6. From germline, CDR1 is MNHEY and CDR2 SMNVEV (reference sequence). The DNA of the CDR3 is TGTGCCAGCAGTTTATCGACAGGGTTCGGGTATGGCTACACCTTC. This encodes CASSLSTGFGYGYTF.

This chain links TRBV7-8 with TRBJ2-5, with a possible D match to TRBD2 (6 bases). V gave up 2 bases and J gave up 5 bases, with 15 bases separating them. The germline V gene encodes CDR1 SGHVS and CDR2 FQNEAQ. The CDR3 spans 15 residues. The CDR3, as DNA: TGTGCCAGCAGCTTACTGGCGGGAACGGGGGAGACCCAGTACTTC. Its translation: CASSLLAGTGETQYF.

V usage is TRBV4-3 and J usage is TRBJ1-2, with D possibly being TRBD1 (6 bases). V lost 4 bases, J lost 0 bases, and 18 bases lay in between. Germline CDR1 LGHNA, CDR2 YSLEER. The CDR3 covers 17 residues. The CDR3 spells CASSRGTTTQANYGYTF. The CDR3 nucleotides are TGCGCCAGCAGCCGAGGGACAACCACACAAGCTAACTATGGCTACACCTTC.

The chain carries TRBV6-1 and TRBJ2-5; 7 nucleotides match TRBD1. V was pared by 11 bases and J by 5 bases, with 17 bases of the junction left unmatched. CDR1 and CDR2 from the germline V gene are MNHNS and SASEGT. The CDR3 length is 15 residues. The CDR3 sequence is CAVRNQGVVGETQYF. The CDR3 nucleotides are TGTGCCGTCAGGAACCAGGGGGTCGTTGGGGAGACCCAGTACTTC.

J is TRBJ1-1 and V is TRBV6-1; a weak D match, TRBD1 (5 bases). Germline-derived CDR1 and CDR2 are MNHNS and SASEGT. The CDR3 totals 16 residues. V dropped 2 bases and J dropped 0 bases, with 13 bases sitting between them. This CDR3 is CASSEFGAGLNTEAFF. The CDR3 coding sequence is TGTGCCAGCAGTGAATTTGGGGCAGGGCTGAACACTGAAGCTTTCTTT.

The gene calls are TRBV7-2 and TRBJ1-3; D not certain. This CDR3 has 15 residues. The germline gives CDR1 SGHTA, CDR2 FQGNSA. V lost 4 bases, J lost 0 bases, and 10 bases lay in between. The CDR3, as DNA: TGTGCCAGCAGCTGGACTGTCTCCTCTGGAAACACCATATATTTT. Translation: CASSWTVSSGNTIYF.

This chain links TRBV28 with TRBJ1-1, with D tentatively TRBD1 (5 bases). CDR1 is MDHEN, CDR2 SYDVKM, per germline. The CDR3 extends over 12 amino acids. Trimming took 6 bases from V and 4 from J, leaving 9 bases between them. DNA of the CDR3: TGTGCCAGCAGGGGGCGGCTCACTGAAGCTTTCTTT. Amino acids: CASRGRLTEAFF.

V usage is TRBV2 and J usage is TRBJ1-3; D is uncertain. V lost 8 bases to trimming and J lost 0 bases, with 8 bases between them. The germline gives CDR1 SNHLY, CDR2 FYNNEI. This CDR3 contains 13 residues. The CDR3 DNA reads TGTGCCAGCCTGAGAGACTCTGGAAACACCATATATTTT. Its protein product is CASLRDSGNTIYF.

V gene TRBV2 combines with J gene TRBJ2-3; TRBD2 agrees at 12 bases. This CDR3 has 17 residues. The V gene end was trimmed by 7 bases and the J gene end by 2 bases; junction bases not matched to a gene: 10. Germline V lookup: CDR1 SNHLY, CDR2 FYNNEI. The CDR3 protein is CASKRLAGGANTDTQYF. DNA of the CDR3: TGTGCCAGCAAACGTCTAGCGGGAGGGGCGAACACAGATACGCAGTATTTT.

J is TRBJ2-7 and V is TRBV2; possible D gene TRBD2, 5 bases. The germline gives CDR1 SNHLY, CDR2 FYNNEI. The CDR3 length is 14 residues. V was clipped by 8 bases and J by 0 bases, with 14 bases between them. CDR3 sequence (DNA): TGTGCCAGCTCCCGGGCTAGCAACTCCTACGAGCAGTACTTC. Amino acid sequence: CASSRASNSYEQYF.

Remarks on this clone: A junction end diverges from the germline sequence, so it may reflect a read error. The V and J genes are TRBV7-7 and TRBJ2-5, with TRBD2 matching over 12 bases. This CDR3 comprises 15 residues. Germline CDR1 is SSHAT and CDR2 is FNYEAQ (reference sequence). The CDR3 loop is CASSLVTSGSETQYF. CDR3 bases: TGTGCTAGCAGCTTAGTGACTAGCGGGAGTGAGACCCAGTACTTC.

This clone was seen only a few times. The genes are TRBV2 and TRBJ1-2; D uncertain. V was cut by 5 bases and J by 6 bases, with 13 bases left in between. CDR3 length: 13 amino acids. Germline V gene lookup returns CDR1 SNHLY and CDR2 FYNNEI. The CDR3 nucleotides read TGTGCCAGCAGTTATCGGGGAGGCGATGGCTACACCTTC. Residues: CASSYRGGDGYTF.